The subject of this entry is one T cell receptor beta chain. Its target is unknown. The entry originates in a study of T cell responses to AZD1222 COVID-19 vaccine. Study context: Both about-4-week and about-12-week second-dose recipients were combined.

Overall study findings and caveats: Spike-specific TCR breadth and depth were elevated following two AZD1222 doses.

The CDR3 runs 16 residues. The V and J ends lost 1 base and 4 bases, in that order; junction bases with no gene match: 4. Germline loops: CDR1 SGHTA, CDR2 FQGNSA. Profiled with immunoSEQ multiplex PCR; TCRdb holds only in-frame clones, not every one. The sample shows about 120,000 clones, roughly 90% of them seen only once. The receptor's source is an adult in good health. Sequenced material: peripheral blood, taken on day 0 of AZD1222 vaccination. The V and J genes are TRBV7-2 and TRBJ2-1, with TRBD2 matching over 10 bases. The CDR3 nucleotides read TGTGCCAGCAGCTTAGGGGGACTAGCGTGGTACAATGAGCAGTTCTTC. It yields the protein CASSLGGLAWYNEQFF. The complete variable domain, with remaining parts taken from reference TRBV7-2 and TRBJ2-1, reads GAGVSQSPSNKVTEKGKDVELRCDPISGHTALYWYRQSLGQGLEFLIYFQGNSAPDKSGLPSDRFSAERTGGSVSTLTIQRTQQEDSAVYLCASSLGGLAWYNEQFFGPGTRLTVL.